The sequence of this T cell receptor (beta chain) was determined in a study of blood T cell repertoires in COVID-19. The overall study: Donors in the United States, Italy and Spain gave samples during acute or convalescent COVID-19. T cells, B-cell-depleted T cells, or PBMCs provided the cDNA or gDNA that served as material.

Germline V gene sequence: CDR1 SGHRS, CDR2 YFSETQ. This CDR3 has 14 amino acids. Trimming left V 0 bases short and J 4 bases short, with 10 bases between. Original processing notes: How many nucleated cells were present was estimated from reference gene primer amplification. Here immunoSEQ multiplex PCR was the method, and the copy in TCRdb shows in-frame clones only, minus some. V, J and clone size are taken as reported in that table, and D and trimming were inferred from the DNA itself. The sample shows 170,000 or so clones, just over 85% of them seen only once. The genes are TRBV5-1 and TRBJ1-1; possibly TRBD1 for D (6 bases). This clonotype was sampled from a man in his forties or fifties with active or convalescent COVID-19. The specimen was peripheral blood. CDR3 bases: TGCGCCAGCAGCTTGGGGGGCAGGGGCACTGAAGCTTTCTTT. It translates to CASSLGGRGTEAFF. The full variable domain, rest sourced from reference TRBV5-1 and TRBJ1-1, is KAGVTQTPRYLIKTRGQQVTLSCSPISGHRSVSWYQQTPGQGLQFLFEYFSETQRNKGNFPGRFSGRQFSNSRSEMNVSTLELGDSALYLCASSLGGRGTEAFFGQGTRLTVV.